This T cell receptor (beta chain) was observed in a study of cytomegalovirus exposure and HLA in healthy donors. Researchers ran the PCR with 60 Vbeta and 13 Jbeta primers. Profiling relied on immunoSEQ multiplex PCR, and the TCRdb table lists in-frame clones only, not all of them. The table lists approximately 70,000 clones, approximately 79% of them singletons. The germline gives CDR1 SGHNT, CDR2 YENEEA. The CDR3 contains 18 residues. V gave up 5 bases and J gave up 2 bases; unmatched junction bases: 11. Only a few counts were recorded for this clone. This TCR was sampled from a woman between 40 and 55 years old in good health and CMV-seropositive. Input material: PBMCs. V is TRBV11-3 and J is TRBJ2-7, with 14 bases aligning to TRBD2. The CDR3 coding sequence is TGTGCCAGCAGCCCCCCCCCGGGACTAGCGGGGGTAGCCTACGAGCAGTACTTC. Its translation is CASSPPPGLAGVAYEQYF.